Described below is a single T cell receptor (beta chain) sequence and its context. Other DNA sequences in the sample encode the same CDR3. The V gene lost 5 bases and the J gene lost 1 base, with 3 bases spanning the gap. From germline, CDR1 is SNHLY and CDR2 FYNNEI. The length of the CDR3 is 11 residues. Categorization into cohorts depended on clinical history that participants reported. Some clones are missing from TCRdb's copy, which holds only in-frame ones; the method was immunoSEQ multiplex PCR. The table records approximately 200,000 clones, 87% of them present only once. This record belongs to a study of blood T cell repertoires in COVID-19.

The sequencing sample was made of PBMCs or T cells enriched from blood (not recorded which). This sequence was found in a man aged 18 to 30 with acute COVID-19. The chain joins TRBV2 to TRBJ2-7; D gene uncertain. The CDR3 loop is CASSLSYEQYF. The CDR3 bases are TGTGCCAGCAGTCTATCCTACGAGCAGTACTTC.